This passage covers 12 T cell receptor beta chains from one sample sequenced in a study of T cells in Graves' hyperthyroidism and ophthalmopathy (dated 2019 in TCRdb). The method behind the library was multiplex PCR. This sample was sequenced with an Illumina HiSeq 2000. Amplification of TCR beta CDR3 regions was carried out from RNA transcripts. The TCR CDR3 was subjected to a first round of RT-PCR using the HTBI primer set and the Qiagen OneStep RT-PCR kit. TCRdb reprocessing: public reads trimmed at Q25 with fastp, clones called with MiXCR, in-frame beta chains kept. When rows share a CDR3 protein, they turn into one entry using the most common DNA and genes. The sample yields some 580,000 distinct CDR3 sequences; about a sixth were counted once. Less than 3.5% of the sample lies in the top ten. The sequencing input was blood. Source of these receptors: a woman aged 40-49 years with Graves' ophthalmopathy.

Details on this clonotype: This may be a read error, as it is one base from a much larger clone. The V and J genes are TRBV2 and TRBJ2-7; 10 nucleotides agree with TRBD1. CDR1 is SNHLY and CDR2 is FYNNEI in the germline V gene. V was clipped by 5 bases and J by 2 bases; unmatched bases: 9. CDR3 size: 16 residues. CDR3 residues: CASSTPRDRGPYEQYF. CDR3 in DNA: TGTGCCAGCAGTACCCCTCGGGACAGGGGTCCCTACGAGCAGTACTTC.

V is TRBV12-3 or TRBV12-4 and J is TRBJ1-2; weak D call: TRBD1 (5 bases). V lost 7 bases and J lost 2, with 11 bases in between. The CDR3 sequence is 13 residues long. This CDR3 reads CASTLGRNYGYTF. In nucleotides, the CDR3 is TGTGCCAGCACCCTGGGGCGGAACTATGGCTACACCTTC.

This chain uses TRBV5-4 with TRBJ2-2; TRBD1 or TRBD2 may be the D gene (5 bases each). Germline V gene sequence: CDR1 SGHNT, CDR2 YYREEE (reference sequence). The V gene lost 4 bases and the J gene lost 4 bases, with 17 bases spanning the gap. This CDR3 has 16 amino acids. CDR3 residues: CASSPNPRDGTGELFF. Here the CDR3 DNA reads TGTGCCAGCAGCCCCAATCCTCGGGACGGCACCGGGGAGCTGTTTTTT. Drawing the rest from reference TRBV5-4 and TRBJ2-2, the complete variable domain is ETGVTQSPTHLIKTRGQQVTLRCSSQSGHNTVSWYQQALGQGPQFIFQYYREEENGRGNFPPRFSGLQFPNYSSELNVNALELDDSALYLCASSPNPRDGTGELFFGEGSRLTVL.

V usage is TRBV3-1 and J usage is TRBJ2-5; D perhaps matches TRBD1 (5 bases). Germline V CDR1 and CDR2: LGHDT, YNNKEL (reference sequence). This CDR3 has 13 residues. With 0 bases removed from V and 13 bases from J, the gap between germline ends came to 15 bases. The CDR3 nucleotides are TGTGCCAGCAGCCAAGATGGGGCCCCCGGTTTGTACTTC. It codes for CASSQDGAPGLYF.

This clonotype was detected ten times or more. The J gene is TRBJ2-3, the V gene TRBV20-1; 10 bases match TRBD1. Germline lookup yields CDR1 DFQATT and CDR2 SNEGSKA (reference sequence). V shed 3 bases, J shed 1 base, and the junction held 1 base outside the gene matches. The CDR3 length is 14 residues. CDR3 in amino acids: CSASGTGGTDTQYF. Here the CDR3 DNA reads TGCAGTGCTAGTGGGACAGGGGGCACAGATACGCAGTATTTT.

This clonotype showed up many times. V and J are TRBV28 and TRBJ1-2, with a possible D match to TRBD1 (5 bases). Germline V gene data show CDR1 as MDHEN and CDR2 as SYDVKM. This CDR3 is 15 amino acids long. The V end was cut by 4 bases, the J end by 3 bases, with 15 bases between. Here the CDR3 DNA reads TGTGCCAGCAGTTCGGGAAAGGGGCAGCACTATGGCTACACCTTC. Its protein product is CASSSGKGQHYGYTF.

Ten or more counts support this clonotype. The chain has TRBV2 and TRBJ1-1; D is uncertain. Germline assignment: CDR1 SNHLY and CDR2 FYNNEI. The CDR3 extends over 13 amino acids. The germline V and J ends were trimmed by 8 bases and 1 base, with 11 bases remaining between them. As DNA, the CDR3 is TGTGCCAGCGGGTCCAACAGGAACACTGAAGCTTTCTTT. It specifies CASGSNRNTEAFF.

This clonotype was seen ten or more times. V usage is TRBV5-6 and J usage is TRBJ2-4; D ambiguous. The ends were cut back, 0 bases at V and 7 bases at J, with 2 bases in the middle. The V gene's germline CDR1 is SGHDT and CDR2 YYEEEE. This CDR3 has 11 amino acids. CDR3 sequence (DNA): TGTGCCAGCAGCTTGGAGAACATTCAGTACTTC. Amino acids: CASSLENIQYF.

The CDR3 spells CAGRDTNPNQPQHF. The CDR3 nucleotides are TGTGCCGGCCGGGACACCAACCCGAATCAGCCCCAGCATTTT. This chain joins TRBV28 and TRBJ1-5; tentatively, D is TRBD1 (6 bases). This CDR3 spans 14 amino acids. Trimming pared 11 bases from V and 4 bases from J, leaving 18 bases between. Germline loops: CDR1 MDHEN, CDR2 SYDVKM.

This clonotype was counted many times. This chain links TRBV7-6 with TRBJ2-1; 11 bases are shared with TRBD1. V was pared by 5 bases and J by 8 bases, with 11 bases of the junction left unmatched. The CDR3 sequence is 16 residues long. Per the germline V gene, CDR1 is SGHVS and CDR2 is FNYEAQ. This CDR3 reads CASSQGRDRGFYEQFF. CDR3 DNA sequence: TGTGCCAGCAGCCAAGGCCGGGACAGGGGGTTCTATGAGCAGTTCTTC.

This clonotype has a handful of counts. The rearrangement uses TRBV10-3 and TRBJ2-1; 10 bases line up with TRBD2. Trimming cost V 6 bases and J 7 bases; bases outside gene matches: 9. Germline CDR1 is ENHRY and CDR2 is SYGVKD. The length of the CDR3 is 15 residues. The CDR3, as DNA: TGTGCCATCAGGAGAGGTCTAGCGGGAGTAAATGAGCAGTTCTTC. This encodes CAIRRGLAGVNEQFF.

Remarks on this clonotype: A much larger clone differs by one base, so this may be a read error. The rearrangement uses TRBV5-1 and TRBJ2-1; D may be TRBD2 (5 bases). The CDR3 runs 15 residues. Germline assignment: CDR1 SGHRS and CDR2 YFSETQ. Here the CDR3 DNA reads TGCGCCAGCAGCTCGGCGTCTAGCTCCCACAATGAGCAGTTCTTC. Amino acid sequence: CASSSASSSHNEQFF.